This T cell receptor delta chain came from a study of Vδ1+ human thymocytes. Notes on the study in general: The authors advised highly purified populations and single-cell validation. Thymic TRG and TRD repertoires appeared highly polyclonal, with Gaussian CDR3 length distributions. Thymic delta-chain repertoires held roughly 18% Vdelta2 sequences and few Vdelta3, despite high sort purity.

Alphabeta T cells were depleted, then CD3+ Vdelta1+ Vdelta2- thymocytes were FACS-sorted. Sorted Vdelta1+ thymocytes were about 98% to 99.6% pure. V was trimmed by 3 bases and J by 6 bases, leaving 29 bases between them. Germline-derived CDR1 and CDR2 are TSWWSYY and QGS. This CDR3 has 19 residues. In the case of this clone: Its antigen is unknown.

The template was reverse-transcribed extracted RNA. CDR3 amplicons came from multiplex PCR with pooled V-gene forward and constant-region reverse primers. TCRdb fed the multiplex PCR reads into CATT to redo clone calling. The repertoire holds tens of thousands of delta-chain clones, 15% to 20% seen once, with 0.5% to 0.55% in the top ten. This sequence originates from a boy under two years old who had congenital heart surgery. The genes are TRDV1 and TRDJ1; TRDD3 might be the D (6 bases). Material: Vdelta1+ gamma-delta thymocytes from the thymus. The subset denotes: FACS-sorted CD3+ TCRalphabeta- TCRVdelta1+ TCRVdelta2- thymocytes. The CDR3 DNA is TGTGCTCTTGGGGATTACGTTTTGACCCGGAGTGGGGGTCCCCATAAACTCATCTTT. Amino acids: CALGDYVLTRSGGPHKLIF.